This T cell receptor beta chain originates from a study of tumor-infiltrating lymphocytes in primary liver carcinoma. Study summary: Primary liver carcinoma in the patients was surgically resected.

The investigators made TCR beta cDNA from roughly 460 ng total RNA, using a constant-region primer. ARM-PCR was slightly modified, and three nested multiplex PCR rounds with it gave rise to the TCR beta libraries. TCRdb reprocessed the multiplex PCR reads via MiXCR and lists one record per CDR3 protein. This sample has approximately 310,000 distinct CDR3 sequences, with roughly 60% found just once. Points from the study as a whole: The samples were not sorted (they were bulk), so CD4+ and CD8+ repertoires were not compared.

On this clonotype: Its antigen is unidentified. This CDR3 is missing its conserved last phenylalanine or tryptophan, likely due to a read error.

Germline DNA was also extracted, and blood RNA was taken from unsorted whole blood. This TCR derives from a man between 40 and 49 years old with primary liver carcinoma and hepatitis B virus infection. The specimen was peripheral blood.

The CDR3 loop is CASRRVIAGVYNEQFL. The CDR3 DNA sequence: TGTGCCAGCAGACGAGTGATAGCGGGAGTCTACAATGAGCAGTTCCTC. The chain links TRBV28 to TRBJ2-1; 9 positions agree with TRBD2. Germline loops: CDR1 MDHEN, CDR2 SYDVKM. The ends lost 6 bases at V and 3 bases at J; junction bases unmatched: 9. CDR3 length: 16 amino acids.